The 14 T cell receptor beta chains below were found in one sample sequenced in a study of cytomegalovirus exposure and HLA in healthy donors. 60 Vbeta and 13 Jbeta primers were used in PCR. Libraries were prepared by immunoSEQ multiplex PCR; TCRdb keeps only in-frame clonotypes and omits some of them. The sample contains 150,000 to 200,000 clones, approximately 85% of which appear only once. Sequencing used PBMCs. The receptors stem from a man between 18 and 35 years old in good health and CMV-seropositive.

The genes are TRBV5-1 and TRBJ1-1; D possibly corresponds to TRBD1 (5 bases). The CDR3 extends over 16 amino acids. Per germline, CDR1 SGHRS and CDR2 YFSETQ. Trimming left V 1 base short and J 3 bases short, with 16 bases between. The CDR3 spells CASSLLPGSGDTEAFF. In DNA, the CDR3 is TGCGCCAGCAGCTTGCTACCCGGGTCGGGGGACACTGAAGCTTTCTTT.

The chain couples TRBV5-4 to TRBJ1-1; perhaps TRBD1 as D (5 bases). The V gene lost 4 bases and the J gene lost 1 base, with 11 bases spanning the gap. The germline V gene has CDR1 SGHNT and CDR2 YYREEE (reference sequence). The CDR3 length is 14 residues. CDR3 nucleotide sequence: TGTGCCAGCAGCCCCAGGGCTACGAACACTGAAGCTTTCTTT. Translated: CASSPRATNTEAFF.

The chain recombines TRBV7-2 with TRBJ2-3, with D maybe TRBD2 (6 bases). V lost 6 bases, J lost 4 bases, and 11 bases lay in between. From germline, CDR1 is SGHTA and CDR2 FQGNSA. The CDR3 has 13 amino acids. The CDR3: CASSRGRSDTQYF. The CDR3 DNA reads as TGTGCCAGCAGTAGAGGGAGGTCAGATACGCAGTATTTT.

This clone was found once. The rearrangement links TRBV25-1 to TRBJ2-1; 9 nucleotides agree with TRBD2. Trimming at V came to 1 base and at J to 4 bases, leaving 5 bases not matched to a gene. Per germline, CDR1 MGHDK and CDR2 SYGVNS. The CDR3 extends over 16 amino acids. In nucleotides, the CDR3 is TGTGCCAGCAGTGAATTCGTAGCGGGAGAATACAATGAGCAGTTCTTC. This encodes CASSEFVAGEYNEQFF.

This chain joins TRBV7-8 and TRBJ1-2; the D gene is possibly TRBD1 (5 bases). Trimming shortened V by 5 bases and J by 5 bases, and 18 bases separated the two germline ends. The CDR3 runs 15 residues. Per germline, CDR1 SGHVS and CDR2 FQNEAQ. The DNA of the CDR3 is TGTGCCAGCAGCCCCCTGGGGCGTCGGGGGTATGGCTACACCTTC. This gives the protein CASSPLGRRGYGYTF.

This clone was recorded once. CDR3 in amino acids: CAWNRDRENSPLHF. The CDR3 nucleotides are TGTGCCTGGAACAGGGACAGAGAAAATTCACCCCTCCACTTT. V is TRBV30 and J is TRBJ1-6, with TRBD1 matching over 7 bases. The CDR3 extends over 14 amino acids. Germline lookup yields CDR1 GTSNPN and CDR2 SVGIG (reference sequence). J lost 7 bases, V lost 4 bases, and 7 bases had no gene match. The full variable domain, in which reference TRBV30 and TRBJ1-6 provide the parts outside the CDR3, is SQTIHQWPATLVQPVGSPLSLECTVEGTSNPNLYWYRQAAGRGLQLLFYSVGIGQISSEVPQNLSASRPQDRQFILSSKKLLLSDSGFYLCAWNRDRENSPLHFGNGTRLTVT.

The chain joins TRBV30 to TRBJ2-5; TRBD1 aligns across 8 bases. Germline V gene data show CDR1 as GTSNPN and CDR2 as SVGIG (reference sequence). The CDR3 spans 13 residues. CDR3 coding DNA: TGTGCTTCGGACAGGGCGGTACAAGAGACCCAGTACTTC. This sequence encodes CASDRAVQETQYF.

This chain connects TRBV9 to TRBJ2-3, with 9 positions matching TRBD2. The junction had 8 bases not matched to a gene; V was cut back by 7 bases and J by 11 bases. The CDR3 consists of 12 residues. The germline gives CDR1 SGDLS, CDR2 YYNGEE. The CDR3 is CASGGSTSGQYF. The DNA of the CDR3 is TGTGCCAGCGGAGGTTCGACTAGCGGGCAGTATTTT.

The chain joins TRBV6-6 to TRBJ1-6; possible D gene TRBD1, 5 bases. V lost 8 bases and J 0 bases, leaving 14 bases between the germline ends. CDR1 MNHNY and CDR2 SVGAGI come from the germline V gene (reference sequence). The CDR3 is made up of 16 amino acids. The CDR3 reads CASATGQGSYNSPLHF. As DNA, the CDR3 is TGTGCCAGCGCCACGGGCCAGGGCTCCTATAATTCACCCCTCCACTTT.

V is TRBV2 and J is TRBJ1-4, with TRBD1 as a possible D gene (6 bases). Germline CDR1 SNHLY, CDR2 FYNNEI. This CDR3 region has 15 residues. The V end was cut by 5 bases, the J end by 7 bases, with 17 bases between. The CDR3, as DNA: TGTGCCAGCAGTTCCTCAGGGGTTGGGAGTGAAAAACTGTTTTTT. Protein sequence: CASSSSGVGSEKLFF.

This chain uses TRBV7-9 with TRBJ2-3; 8 bases are a match to TRBD1. The germline V gene has CDR1 SEHNR and CDR2 FQNEAQ (reference sequence). The J segment lost 1 base and the V segment lost 5 bases, leaving 8 bases of the junction unmatched. CDR3 length: 16 residues. Here the CDR3 reads CASSVKMGQGTDTQYF. CDR3 coding DNA: TGTGCCAGCAGCGTAAAAATGGGACAGGGCACAGATACGCAGTATTTT.

Details on this clone: The junction departs from germline at one end; a sequencing error may be responsible. The chain has TRBV7-7 and TRBJ2-5; D gene uncertain. Germline loops: CDR1 SSHAT, CDR2 FNYEAQ (reference sequence). This CDR3 comprises 14 residues. The CDR3 protein is CASSLGTFQETQYF. CDR3 DNA: TGTGCTAGCAGCTTAGGAACTTTCCAAGAGACCCAGTACTTC.

This clone appeared once. The V gene is TRBV6-1, the J gene TRBJ1-2; tentative D call: TRBD1 (6 bases). Germline V gene lookup returns CDR1 MNHNS and CDR2 SASEGT. This CDR3 has 14 residues. V shed 3 bases and J shed 4 bases, with 12 bases lying between them. This chain's CDR3 is CASSEDDRFYGYTF. The CDR3 DNA is TGTGCCAGCAGTGAGGATGACAGGTTCTATGGCTACACCTTC.

This chain joins TRBV4-2 and TRBJ1-6; D uncertain. Trimming took 1 base from V and 0 from J, leaving 10 bases between them. Germline V CDR1 and CDR2: LGHNA, YNFKEQ. The CDR3 is 17 residues long. The CDR3 DNA follows: TGTGCCAGCAGCCAAGGGACTGGAGACTCCTATAATTCACCCCTCCACTTT. Translation gives CASSQGTGDSYNSPLHF.